This entry describes one TCR beta chain. As yet, its antigen is unknown. CD8 cells regarded as naive lacked CD45RO, were positively chosen for CCR7, and omitted terminally differentiated effector memory CD45RA+ cells. Healthy HIV-negative adults with no recent acute infections or vaccinations were recruited as donors. The data were obtained in a study of shared clonotypes between healthy human individuals. Study-wide results and limits: Enrolling few donors narrowed the genetic and exposure-history diversity that was represented.

Genomic DNA of every subset was divided equally among multiple immunoSEQ plates. On sorted subsets, replicate PCRs used approximately 190 ng DNA, or tens of thousands of T cell genomes. Some clones are missing from TCRdb's copy, which holds only in-frame ones; the method was immunoSEQ multiplex PCR. The table lists hundreds of thousands of clones, almost 95% of them singletons. CDR3 length: 12 amino acids. In germline, CDR1 is ENHRY, CDR2 SYGVKD. V was cut by 8 bases and J by 10 bases, with 14 bases left in between. Source material: naive CD8+ T cells sorted from blood. The TCR originated in a man aged 25 to 45 in good health. The J gene is TRBJ1-4, the V gene TRBV10-3, with D possibly TRBD1 on 5 matching bases. The CDR3 nucleotides are TGTGCCATCGGCCGGGACGCCGGAAAACTGTTTTTT. The encoded protein is CAIGRDAGKLFF.